The sequence of this T cell receptor (beta chain) was determined in a study of vaccination and CD4 T cells after COVID-19 (dated by TCRdb to 2021 to 2024). About the investigation overall: Convalescent patients had a positive SARS-CoV-2 result on nasal swab PCR, and of these patients, nine had mild disease and one had severe disease. Participants received two doses of either the Pfizer-BioNTech BNT162b2 vaccine (n=8) or the Moderna mRNA-1273 vaccine (n=2). Post-vaccine blood samples were taken a median of around 77 days after the second vaccine dose, with a range of 14 to 241 days. For stimulating the cultures, overlapping spike peptide pools were used, derived from SARS-CoV-2 as well as from the common cold coronaviruses HCoV-NL63, HCoV-OC43 and HCoV-229E. As controls, cultures received a CEFX viral epitope pool (the positive control), an HIV-1 Nef peptide pool (the negative control), or no peptide at all. In roughly 11 COVID-19 convalescent patients and a few infection-naive healthy vaccine recipients, the spike-specific CD4+ TCR repertoire before mRNA vaccination was compared with the repertoire after mRNA vaccination. The convalescent cohort included six males and four females, with two Hispanic individuals, seven Caucasians, two Asians and one multiracial person. Post-COVID blood samples from convalescent patients were collected a median of around 100 days after diagnosis, with a range of roughly 30 to 170 days.

Library prep was done by PCR. TCR sequencing of DNA from cultured CD4+ T cells used the Oncomine TCR Beta short-read assay at the Johns Hopkins FTIC core. Genomic DNA was extracted from the cultured CD4+ T cells with the QIAamp micro DNA kit. The Oncomine TCR Beta libraries from cultured CD4+ T cells were pooled using unique dual indexes and then sequenced on an Illumina iSeq 100. As for how the authors treated the data: Non-productive sequences were removed, and CDR3s not starting with C, not ending with F or W, or shorter than 7 amino acids were discarded. The MANAFEST web application was used to identify antigen-specific clonotypes by comparing peptide-stimulated wells against reference wells and other culture wells. To be called positive, a clone needed an FDR below 0.05, an odds ratio above 5, and a productive frequency above 0.1% in at least two of three replicate wells. Cross-reactive clonotypes were defined as significantly expanded in both SARS-CoV-2 spike wells and at least one common cold coronavirus spike condition. Levenshtein distances (stringdist) and unrooted phylogenetic trees (ape) in R version 3.6.1 were used to assess CDR3 homology. The raw public reads went through TCRdb reprocessing: fastp at Q25, MiXCR clone calling, in-frame beta chains kept. CDR3 protein duplicates are merged, each entry listing the most common genes and DNA. The V and J calls were not made by the authors but by TCRdb's processing. Present in this sample are 6,000 to 8,500 distinct CDR3 sequences, 60% to 65% of which were seen just once. The ten largest clonotypes hold 30% to 35% of the sample.

Remarks on this clonotype: Its antigen is unknown. Base qualities are missing; no much larger clone stands one base away.

According to the study, the label for this sample's treatment or condition signals: approximately nine-day PBMC culture with coronavirus spike peptide pools or control peptides (ViraFEST assay). The ViraFEST assay was used in the study, in which antigen-specific T cells were expanded with peptide pools and expanded clonotypes were subsequently identified by TCR sequencing. Positive SARS-CoV-2 PCR tests in the convalescent patients dated from March to December 2020, before Alpha, Beta and Delta variants emerged in the United States. Each well held about 2 million PBMCs cultured in IMDM containing approximately 5.3% human AB serum and 9 to 10 IU/ml IL-2, with about 9.4 ug/ml peptide pools added. On days 3 and 7, half of the culture medium was replaced with fresh IL-2-containing medium. After 10 to 11 days of culture, CD4+ T cells were isolated by negative selection with the EasySep CD4+ T cell isolation kit. Ficoll-Paque Plus gradient centrifugation was used to isolate PBMCs from whole blood, and the isolated PBMCs were then either used fresh or cryopreserved at -140C. In general, triplicate wells were set up for every culture condition.

From a lookup of the germline V gene, CDR1 and CDR2 are SNHLY and FYNNEI. V and J are trimmed by 4 bases and 4 bases, and the gene matches miss 12 bases of the junction. From the cysteine up to the phenylalanine, the CDR3 has a length of 17 residues. The entry retains the CDR3 DNA only, 51 bases that are in frame from base 1. What the work shows at the level of the full study, not this receptor alone: Among convalescent patients, a median about 86% of the SARS-CoV-2-reactive clones seen after vaccination appeared only after vaccination, which suggests priming specific to the vaccine. Only a relatively small number of convalescent patients were included in the study, and early timepoints following natural infection were not analyzed. Of the vaccine-specific clones in convalescent patients, 304 of 307, or nearly all, reacted only to SARS-CoV-2 spike and did not cross-react with common cold coronaviruses. An increase in the median number of SARS-CoV-2-reactive clonotypes from approximately 21 after infection to 38 after vaccination was observed, but the change was not found to be significant.

The TCR comes from a human donor who had recovered from COVID-19. Input material: CD4+ T cells from blood, cultured in vitro. Recombination joined TRBV2 with TRBJ2-3; TRBD1 fits 9 bases in the junction. The base sequence is TGTGCCAGCAGTGGGGACAGGGACCGCTCTAGCGCAGATACGCAGTATTTT. The resulting protein is CASSGDRDRSSADTQYF.